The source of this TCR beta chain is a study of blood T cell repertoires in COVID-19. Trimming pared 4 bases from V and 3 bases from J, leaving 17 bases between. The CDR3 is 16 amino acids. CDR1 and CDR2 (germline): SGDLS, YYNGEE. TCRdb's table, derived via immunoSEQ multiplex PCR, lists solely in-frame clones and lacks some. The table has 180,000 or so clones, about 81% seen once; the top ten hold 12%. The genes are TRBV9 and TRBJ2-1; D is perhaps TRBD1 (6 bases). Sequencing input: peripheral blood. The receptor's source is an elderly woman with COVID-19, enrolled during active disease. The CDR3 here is CASSPGTRVDYNEQFF. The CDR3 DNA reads TGTGCCAGCAGCCCCGGGACACGTGTTGACTACAATGAGCAGTTCTTC.